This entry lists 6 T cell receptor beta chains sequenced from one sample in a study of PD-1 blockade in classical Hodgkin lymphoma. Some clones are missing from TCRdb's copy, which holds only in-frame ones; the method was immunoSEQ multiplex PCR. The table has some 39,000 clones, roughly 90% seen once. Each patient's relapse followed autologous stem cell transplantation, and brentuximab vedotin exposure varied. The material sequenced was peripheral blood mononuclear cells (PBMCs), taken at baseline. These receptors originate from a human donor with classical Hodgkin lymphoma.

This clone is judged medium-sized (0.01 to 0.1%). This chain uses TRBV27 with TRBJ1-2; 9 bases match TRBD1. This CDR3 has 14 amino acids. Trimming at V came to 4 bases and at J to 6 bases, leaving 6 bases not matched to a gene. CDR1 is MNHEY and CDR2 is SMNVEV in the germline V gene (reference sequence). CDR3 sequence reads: CASSSSQGAHGYTF. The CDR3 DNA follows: TGTGCCAGCAGTTCATCACAGGGGGCGCATGGCTACACCTTC.

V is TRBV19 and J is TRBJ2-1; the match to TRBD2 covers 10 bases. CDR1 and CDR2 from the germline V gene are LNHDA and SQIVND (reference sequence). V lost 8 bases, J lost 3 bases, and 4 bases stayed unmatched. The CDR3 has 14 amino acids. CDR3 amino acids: CASRLAGDYNEQFF. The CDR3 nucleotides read TGTGCCAGTCGTCTAGCGGGAGACTACAATGAGCAGTTCTTC.

The DNA of the CDR3 is TGTGCCAGCAGGCCTCCTATTAATGAAAAACTGTTTTTT. Translation: CASRPPINEKLFF. The chain recombines TRBV2 with TRBJ1-4; D unresolved. Between the trimmed V and J ends, which lost 6 bases and 4 bases, there was a span of 9 bases. This CDR3 spans 13 amino acids. CDR1 and CDR2 (germline): SNHLY, FYNNEI.

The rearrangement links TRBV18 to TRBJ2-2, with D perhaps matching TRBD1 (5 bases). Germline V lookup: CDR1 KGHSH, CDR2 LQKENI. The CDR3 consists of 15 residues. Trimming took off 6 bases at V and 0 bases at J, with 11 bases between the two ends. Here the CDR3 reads CASSNQGSNTGELFF. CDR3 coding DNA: TGTGCCAGCTCCAATCAGGGCTCGAACACCGGGGAGCTGTTTTTT.

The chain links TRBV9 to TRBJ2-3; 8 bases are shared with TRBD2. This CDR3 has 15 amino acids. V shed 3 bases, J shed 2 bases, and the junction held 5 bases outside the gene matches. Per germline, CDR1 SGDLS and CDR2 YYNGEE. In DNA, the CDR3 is TGTGCCAGCAGCGGACGGGGGGGCACCACAGATACGCAGTATTTT. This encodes CASSGRGGTTDTQYF.

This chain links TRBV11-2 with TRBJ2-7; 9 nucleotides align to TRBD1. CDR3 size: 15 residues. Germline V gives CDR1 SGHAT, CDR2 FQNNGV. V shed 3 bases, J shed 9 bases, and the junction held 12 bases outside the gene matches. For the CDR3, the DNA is TGTGCCAGCAGCTTCGGGACAGGGTTCCCAGAGGCGCAGTACTTC. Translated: CASSFGTGFPEAQYF.